Reported below is one TCR beta chain. Its antigen is not known. These data come from a study of a mutant IDH1 vaccine in newly diagnosed glioma. Background on the study: Following radiotherapy alone, or alongside temozolomide cycles, vaccination was started after an interval of 4-6 weeks. Treated individuals were about 60% male and approximately 38% female, averaging roughly 44 years of age. Therapy received beforehand was radiotherapy, temozolomide, or both, with most patients given both. The study, taken as a whole, reports: Of the patients, less than 95% had vaccine-induced immune responses.

Data came from immunoSEQ multiplex PCR; TCRdb stores just in-frame clones and leaves some out. The table lists about 25,000 clones, around 77% of them singletons. Time point in this sample: week 11, during vaccination. What each vaccine dose contained was 300 ug of mutant IDH1 20-mer peptide, accompanied by topical imiquimod. Germline lookup yields CDR1 MGHDK and CDR2 SYGVNS. Trimming took off 3 bases at V and 2 bases at J, with 13 bases between the two ends. CDR3 length: 15 residues. The sequencing here drew on PBMCs, taken from a glioma patient whose treatment included an IDH1 peptide vaccine. This clonotype was sampled from a woman aged 18-30 years with glioma. The rearrangement links TRBV25-1 to TRBJ2-5; D possibly corresponds to TRBD1 (5 bases). DNA for the CDR3: TGTGCCAGCAGTGAGCTAAGGCAGGGACAAGAGACCCAGTACTTC. Amino acid sequence: CASSELRQGQETQYF.